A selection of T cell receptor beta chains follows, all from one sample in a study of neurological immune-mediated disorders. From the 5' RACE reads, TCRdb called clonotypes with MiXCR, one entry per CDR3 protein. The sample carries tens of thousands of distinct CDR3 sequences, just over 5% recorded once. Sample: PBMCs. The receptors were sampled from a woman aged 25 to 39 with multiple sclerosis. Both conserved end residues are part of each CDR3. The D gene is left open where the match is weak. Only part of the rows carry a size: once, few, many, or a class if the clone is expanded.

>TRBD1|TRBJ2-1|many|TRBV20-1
CSVPGQGGNEQFF
TGCAGTGTTCCGGGACAGGGAGGCAATGAGCAGTTCTTC
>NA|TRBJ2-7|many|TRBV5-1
CASSLGGLYEQYF
TGCGCCAGCAGCTTGGGGGGACTCTACGAGCAGTACTTC
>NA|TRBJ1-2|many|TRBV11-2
CASSLDRGRDYGYTF
TGTGCCAGCAGCTTAGACAGGGGAAGGGACTATGGCTACACCTTC
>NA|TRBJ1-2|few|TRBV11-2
CASSLRERGYTF
TGTGCCAGCAGCCTTCGGGAGAGGGGCTACACCTTC
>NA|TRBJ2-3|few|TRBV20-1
CSAPPGPPDTQYF
TGCAGTGCTCCCCCGGGGCCACCAGATACGCAGTATTTT
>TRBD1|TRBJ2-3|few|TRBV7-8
CASSSTIGQAPTNTDTQYF
TGTGCCAGCAGCTCGACAATAGGACAGGCGCCTACAAACACAGATACGCAGTATTTT
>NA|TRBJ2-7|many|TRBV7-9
CASSFNSLRGEQYF
TGTGCCAGCAGCTTCAACTCTCTAAGGGGCGAGCAGTACTTC
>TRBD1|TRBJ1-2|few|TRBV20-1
CSARQGIGYTF
TGCAGTGCTCGACAGGGGATCGGCTACACCTTC
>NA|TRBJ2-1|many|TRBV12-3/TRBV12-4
CAGNWDEQFF
TGTGCCGGCAATTGGGATGAGCAGTTCTTC
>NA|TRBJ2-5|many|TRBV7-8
CASSSRTTQETQYF
TGTGCCAGCAGCTCCCGGACGACTCAAGAGACCCAGTACTTC
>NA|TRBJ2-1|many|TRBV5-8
CASSLARGPPNEQFF
TGTGCCAGCAGCTTGGCCAGGGGCCCCCCCAATGAGCAGTTCTTC
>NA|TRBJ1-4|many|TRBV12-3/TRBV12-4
CASSLASVIEKLFF
TGTGCCAGCAGTTTAGCAAGTGTAATTGAAAAACTGTTTTTT
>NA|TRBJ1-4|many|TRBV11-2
CASSPAGRGGEKLFF
TGTGCCAGCAGCCCGGCCGGCAGGGGAGGGGAAAAACTGTTTTTT
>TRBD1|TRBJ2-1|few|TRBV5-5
CASSPPGGMVDEQFF
TGTGCCAGCAGCCCCCCAGGGGGTATGGTCGATGAGCAGTTCTTC
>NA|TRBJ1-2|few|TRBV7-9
CASSPTSVNYGYTF
TGTGCCAGCAGCCCCACGTCCGTAAACTATGGCTACACCTTC
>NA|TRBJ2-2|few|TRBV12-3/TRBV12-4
CASSFQENTGELFF
TGTGCCAGCAGTTTCCAGGAAAACACCGGGGAGCTGTTTTTT
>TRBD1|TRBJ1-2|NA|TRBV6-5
CASSADRGNGYTF
TGTGCCAGCAGCGCCGACAGGGGGAATGGCTACACCTTC
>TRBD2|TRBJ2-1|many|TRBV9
CASSAGLVGRAGEQFF
TGTGCCAGCAGCGCCGGGCTGGTCGGGAGGGCGGGAGAGCAGTTCTTC
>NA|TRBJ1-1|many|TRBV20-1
CSASTGRVTEAFF
TGCAGTGCTAGCACGGGAAGGGTCACTGAAGCTTTCTTT
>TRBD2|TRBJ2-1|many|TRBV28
CASSFLAGEGWDEQFF
TGTGCCAGCAGTTTCCTAGCGGGAGAGGGTTGGGATGAGCAGTTCTTC
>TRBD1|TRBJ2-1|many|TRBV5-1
CASSLRQGIDEQFF
TGCGCCAGCAGCCTACGACAGGGTATTGATGAGCAGTTCTTC
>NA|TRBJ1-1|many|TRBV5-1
CASSFGSARDTEAFF
TGCGCCAGCAGCTTCGGTTCAGCGAGGGACACTGAAGCTTTCTTT
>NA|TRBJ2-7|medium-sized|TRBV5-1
CASSFSYEQYF
TGCGCCAGCAGCTTTAGCTACGAGCAGTACTTC
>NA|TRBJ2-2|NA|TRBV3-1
CASSQVQGNTGELFF
TGTGCCAGCAGCCAAGTACAGGGGAACACCGGGGAGCTGTTTTTT
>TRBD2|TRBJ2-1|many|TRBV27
CASSFEGTSGISEQFF
TGTGCCAGCAGTTTTGAGGGGACTAGCGGGATCAGTGAGCAGTTCTTC
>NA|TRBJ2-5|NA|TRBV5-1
CASSLLQGYQETQYF
TGCGCCAGCAGCCTTCTACAGGGTTATCAAGAGACCCAGTACTTC
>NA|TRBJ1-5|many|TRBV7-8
CASSLGGSYSNQPQHF
TGTGCCAGCAGCTTAGGAGGGAGTTATAGCAATCAGCCCCAGCATTTT
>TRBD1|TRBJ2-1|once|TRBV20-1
CSAAQGAPGEQFF
TGCAGTGCTGCTCAGGGGGCGCCGGGCGAGCAGTTCTTC
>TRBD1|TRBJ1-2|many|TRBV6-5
CASSYSGTGFGYTF
TGTGCCAGCAGTTACTCCGGGACAGGATTCGGCTACACCTTC
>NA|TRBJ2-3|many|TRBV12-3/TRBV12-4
CASSPSNTQYF
TGTGCCAGCAGCCCTTCGAATACGCAGTATTTT
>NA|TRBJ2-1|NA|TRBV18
CASSPGRGLYNEQFF
TGTGCCAGCTCACCTGGCAGGGGCCTCTACAATGAGCAGTTCTTC
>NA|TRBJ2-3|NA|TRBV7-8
CASRMGGPDTKYF
TGTGCCAGCAGAATGGGGGGCCCAGATACGAAGTATTTT
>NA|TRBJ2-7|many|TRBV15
CATSRDAPESGYEQYF
TGTGCCACCAGCAGAGATGCGCCGGAAAGCGGGTACGAGCAGTACTTC
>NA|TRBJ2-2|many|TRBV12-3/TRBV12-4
CASSLHTNTGELFF
TGTGCCAGCAGTTTGCACACGAACACCGGGGAGCTGTTTTTT
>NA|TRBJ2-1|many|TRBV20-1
CSARAGTLVF
TGCAGTGCTAGAGCCGGGACTTTAGTCTTC
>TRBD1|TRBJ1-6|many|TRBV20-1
CSARRQGTLGSYNSPLHF
TGCAGTGCTAGAAGACAGGGGACCTTAGGCTCCTATAATTCACCCCTCCACTTT
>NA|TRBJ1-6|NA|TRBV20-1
CSASMPGDNSPLHF
TGCAGTGCTAGCATGCCAGGGGACAATTCACCCCTCCACTTT
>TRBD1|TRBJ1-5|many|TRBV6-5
CATRDRAYSNQPQHF
TGTGCCACCAGGGACAGGGCTTATAGCAATCAGCCCCAGCATTTT
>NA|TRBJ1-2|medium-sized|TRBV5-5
CASSLAAGNYGYTF
TGTGCCAGCAGCTTGGCCGCGGGGAACTATGGCTACACCTTC
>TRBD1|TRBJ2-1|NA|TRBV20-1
CSARDGDRGSNEQFF
TGCAGTGCTAGAGATGGGGACAGGGGGAGCAATGAGCAGTTCTTC
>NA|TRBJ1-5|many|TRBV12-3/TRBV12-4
CASKGSHSNQPQHF
TGTGCCAGCAAGGGCTCTCATAGCAATCAGCCCCAGCATTTT
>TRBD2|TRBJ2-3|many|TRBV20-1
CSATKRGGETDTQYF
TGCAGTGCTACTAAGCGGGGGGGAGAGACAGATACGCAGTATTTT
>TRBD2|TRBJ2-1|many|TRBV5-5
CASSLAGWGLARLQQFF
TGTGCCAGCAGCTTGGCGGGGTGGGGACTAGCCCGACTGCAGCAGTTCTTC
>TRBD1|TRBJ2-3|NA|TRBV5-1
CASSRDSQGDTQYF
TGCGCCAGCAGCCGGGACAGCCAGGGAGATACGCAGTATTTT
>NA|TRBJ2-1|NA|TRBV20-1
CSAVLGGNEQFF
TGCAGTGCGGTACTAGGGGGCAATGAGCAGTTCTTC
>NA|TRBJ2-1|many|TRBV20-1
CSASDYGSGPNNEQFF
TGCAGTGCTAGCGATTACGGGAGTGGCCCTAACAATGAGCAGTTCTTC
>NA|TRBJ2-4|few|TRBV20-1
CSALHPEIAKNIQYF
TGCAGTGCCCTACACCCAGAAATAGCCAAAAACATTCAGTACTTC
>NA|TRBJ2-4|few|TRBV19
CASSIGPGENIQYF
TGTGCCAGTAGTATAGGGCCAGGGGAAAACATTCAGTACTTC
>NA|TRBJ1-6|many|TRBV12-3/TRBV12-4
CASSFAGYNSPLHF
TGTGCCAGCAGTTTCGCAGGGTACAATTCACCCCTCCACTTT
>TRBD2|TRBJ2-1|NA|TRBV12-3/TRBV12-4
CASSSRTSVSYNEQFF
TGTGCCAGCAGTTCGCGGACTAGCGTTTCCTACAATGAGCAGTTCTTC
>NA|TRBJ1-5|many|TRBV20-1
CSAPLGGNQPQHF
TGCAGTGCTCCCCTGGGTGGCAATCAGCCCCAGCATTTT
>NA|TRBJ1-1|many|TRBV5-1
CASSLEGWGTEAFF
TGCGCCAGCAGCTTGGAGGGATGGGGCACTGAAGCTTTCTTT
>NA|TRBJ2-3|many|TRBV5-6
CASSLGTMGTDTQYF
TGTGCCAGCAGCTTGGGGACTATGGGCACAGATACGCAGTATTTT
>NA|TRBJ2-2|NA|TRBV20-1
CSANRDFGTGELFF
TGCAGTGCTAACCGGGACTTCGGCACCGGGGAGCTGTTTTTT
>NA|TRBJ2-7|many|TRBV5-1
CASSFSQGTFYEQYF
TGCGCCAGCAGCTTTAGCCAGGGGACCTTCTACGAGCAGTACTTC
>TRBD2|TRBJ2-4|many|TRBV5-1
CASSLLAGGYAKNIQYF
TGCGCCAGCAGCTTGCTAGCGGGAGGGTATGCCAAAAACATTCAGTACTTC
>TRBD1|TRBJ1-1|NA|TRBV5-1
CASSFFRGQGALATEAFF
TGCGCCAGCAGCTTTTTTAGGGGACAGGGGGCTCTGGCGACTGAAGCTTTCTTT
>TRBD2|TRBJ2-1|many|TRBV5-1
CASSLGGLAGIGEQFF
TGCGCCAGCAGCTTGGGGGGACTAGCGGGCATCGGTGAGCAGTTCTTC
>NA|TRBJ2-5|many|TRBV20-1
CSASGQKLAQETQYF
TGCAGTGCTAGCGGCCAGAAACTAGCCCAAGAGACCCAGTACTTC